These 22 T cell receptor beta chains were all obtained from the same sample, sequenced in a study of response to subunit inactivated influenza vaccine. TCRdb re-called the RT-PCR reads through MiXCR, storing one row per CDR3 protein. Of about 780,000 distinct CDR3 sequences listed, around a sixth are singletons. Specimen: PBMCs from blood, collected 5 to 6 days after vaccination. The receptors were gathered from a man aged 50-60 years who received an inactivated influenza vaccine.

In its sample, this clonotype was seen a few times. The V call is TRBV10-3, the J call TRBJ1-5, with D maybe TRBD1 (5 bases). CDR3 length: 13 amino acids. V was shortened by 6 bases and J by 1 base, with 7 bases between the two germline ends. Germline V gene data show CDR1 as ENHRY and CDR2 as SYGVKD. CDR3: CAISPGSNQPQHF. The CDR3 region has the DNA TGTGCCATCAGCCCAGGGAGCAATCAGCCCCAGCATTTT.

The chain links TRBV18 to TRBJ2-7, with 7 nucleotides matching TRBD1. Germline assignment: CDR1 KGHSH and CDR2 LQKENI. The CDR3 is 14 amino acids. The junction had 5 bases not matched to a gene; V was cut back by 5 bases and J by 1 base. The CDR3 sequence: CASSAGGKSYEQYF. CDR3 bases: TGTGCCAGCTCAGCAGGGGGAAAATCCTACGAGCAGTACTTC.

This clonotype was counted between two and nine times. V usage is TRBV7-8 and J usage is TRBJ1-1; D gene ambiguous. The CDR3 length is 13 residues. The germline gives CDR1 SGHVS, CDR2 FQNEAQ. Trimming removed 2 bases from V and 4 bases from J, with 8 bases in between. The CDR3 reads CASSLWWGTEAFF. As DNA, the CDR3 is TGTGCCAGCAGCTTATGGTGGGGCACTGAAGCTTTCTTT.

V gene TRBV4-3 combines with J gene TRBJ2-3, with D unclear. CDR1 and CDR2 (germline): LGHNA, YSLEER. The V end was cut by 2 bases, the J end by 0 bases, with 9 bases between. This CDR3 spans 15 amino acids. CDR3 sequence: CASSQTFPSTDTQYF. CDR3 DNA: TGCGCCAGCAGCCAAACGTTTCCCAGCACAGATACGCAGTATTTT.

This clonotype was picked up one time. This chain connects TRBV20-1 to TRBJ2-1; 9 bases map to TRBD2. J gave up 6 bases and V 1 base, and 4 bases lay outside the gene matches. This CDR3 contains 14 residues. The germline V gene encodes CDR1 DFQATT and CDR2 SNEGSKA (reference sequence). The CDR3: CSARGGTSPNEQFF. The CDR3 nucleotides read TGCAGTGCTAGAGGAGGGACTAGCCCCAATGAGCAGTTCTTC.

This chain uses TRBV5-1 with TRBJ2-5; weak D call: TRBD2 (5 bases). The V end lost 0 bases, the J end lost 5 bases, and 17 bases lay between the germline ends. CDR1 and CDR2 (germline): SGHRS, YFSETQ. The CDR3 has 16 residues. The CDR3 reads CASSLASEGRRETQYF. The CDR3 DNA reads TGCGCCAGCAGCTTGGCATCTGAGGGTCGAAGGGAGACCCAGTACTTC.

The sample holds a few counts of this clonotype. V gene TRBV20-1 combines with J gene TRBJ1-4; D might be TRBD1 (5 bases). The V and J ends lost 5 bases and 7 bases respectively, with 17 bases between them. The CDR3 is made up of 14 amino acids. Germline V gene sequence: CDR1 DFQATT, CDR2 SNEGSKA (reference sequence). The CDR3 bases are TGCAGTGCTGGGGGAGGGCCCCGGCCTGAAAAACTGTTTTTT. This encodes CSAGGGPRPEKLFF.

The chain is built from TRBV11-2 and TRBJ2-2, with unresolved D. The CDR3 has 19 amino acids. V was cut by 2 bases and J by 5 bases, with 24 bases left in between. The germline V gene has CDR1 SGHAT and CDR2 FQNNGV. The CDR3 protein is CASSLRPQPGGIRTGELFF. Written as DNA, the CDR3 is TGTGCCAGCAGCTTACGGCCCCAGCCAGGCGGAATAAGGACCGGGGAGCTGTTTTTT.

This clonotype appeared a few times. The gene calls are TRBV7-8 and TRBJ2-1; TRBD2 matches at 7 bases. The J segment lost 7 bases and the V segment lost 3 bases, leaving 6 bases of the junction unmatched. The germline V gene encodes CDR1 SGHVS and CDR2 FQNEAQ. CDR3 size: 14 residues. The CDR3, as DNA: TGTGCCAGCAGCTTCGCGGGAGCCCCTAATGAGCAGTTCTTC. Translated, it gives CASSFAGAPNEQFF.

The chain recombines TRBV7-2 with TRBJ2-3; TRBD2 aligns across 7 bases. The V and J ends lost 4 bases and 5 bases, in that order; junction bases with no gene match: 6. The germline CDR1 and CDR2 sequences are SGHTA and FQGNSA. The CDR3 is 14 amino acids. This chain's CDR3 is CASSSDPGGDTQYF. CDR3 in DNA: TGTGCCAGCAGCTCCGACCCGGGAGGAGATACGCAGTATTTT.

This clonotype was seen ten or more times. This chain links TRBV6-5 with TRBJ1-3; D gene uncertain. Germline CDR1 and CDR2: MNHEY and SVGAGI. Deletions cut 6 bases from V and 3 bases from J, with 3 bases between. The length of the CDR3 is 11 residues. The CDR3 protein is CASRIGNTIYF. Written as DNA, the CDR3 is TGTGCCAGCAGAATTGGAAACACCATATATTTT.

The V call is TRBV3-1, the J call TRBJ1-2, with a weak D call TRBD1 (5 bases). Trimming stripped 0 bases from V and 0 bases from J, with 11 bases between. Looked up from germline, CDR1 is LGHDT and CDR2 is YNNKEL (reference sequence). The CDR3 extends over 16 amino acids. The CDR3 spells CASSQDGARPNYGYTF. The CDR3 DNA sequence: TGTGCCAGCAGCCAAGATGGGGCCAGACCTAACTATGGCTACACCTTC. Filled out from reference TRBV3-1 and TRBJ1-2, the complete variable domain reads DTAVSQTPKYLVTQMGNDKSIKCEQNLGHDTMYWYKQDSKKFLKIMFSYNNKELIINETVPNRFSPKSPDKAHLNLHINSLELGDSAVYFCASSQDGARPNYGYTFGSGTRLTVV.

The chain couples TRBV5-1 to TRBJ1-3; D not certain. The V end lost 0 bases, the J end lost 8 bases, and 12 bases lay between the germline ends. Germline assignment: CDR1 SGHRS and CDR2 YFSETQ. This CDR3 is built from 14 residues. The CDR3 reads CASSLGGFADTIYF. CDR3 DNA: TGCGCCAGCAGCTTGGGAGGTTTCGCGGACACCATATATTTT.

DNA for the CDR3: TGTGCCATCAGGGGCCCCGTGGCTGAAGCTTTCTTT. This gives the protein CAIRGPVAEAFF. This chain joins TRBV10-3 and TRBJ1-1; no definite D call. The CDR3 is 12 residues long. The V gene's germline CDR1 is ENHRY and CDR2 SYGVKD. Trimming left V 6 bases short and J 6 bases short, with 11 bases between.

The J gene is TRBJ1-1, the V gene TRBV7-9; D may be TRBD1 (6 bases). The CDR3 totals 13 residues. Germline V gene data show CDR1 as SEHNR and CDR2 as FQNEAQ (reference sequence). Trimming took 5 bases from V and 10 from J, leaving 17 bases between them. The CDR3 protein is CASSIRGGVSAFF. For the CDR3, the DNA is TGTGCCAGCAGCATCAGGGGTGGGGTTTCAGCTTTCTTT.

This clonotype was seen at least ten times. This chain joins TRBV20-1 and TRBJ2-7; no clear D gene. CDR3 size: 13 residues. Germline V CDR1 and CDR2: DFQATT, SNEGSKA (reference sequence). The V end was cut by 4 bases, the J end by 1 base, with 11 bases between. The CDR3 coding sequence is TGCAGTGCTAAACCGACGAGATCCTACGAGCAGTACTTC. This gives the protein CSAKPTRSYEQYF.

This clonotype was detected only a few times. CDR3 sequence: CASSRPGQGTHNEQFF. In DNA form, the CDR3 reads TGTGCCAGCTCACGACCGGGACAGGGGACCCACAATGAGCAGTTCTTC. The chain has TRBV18 and TRBJ2-1; 10 bases agree with TRBD1. The germline V gene encodes CDR1 KGHSH and CDR2 LQKENI. V gave up 4 bases and J gave up 5 bases; unmatched junction bases: 8. The CDR3 totals 16 residues.

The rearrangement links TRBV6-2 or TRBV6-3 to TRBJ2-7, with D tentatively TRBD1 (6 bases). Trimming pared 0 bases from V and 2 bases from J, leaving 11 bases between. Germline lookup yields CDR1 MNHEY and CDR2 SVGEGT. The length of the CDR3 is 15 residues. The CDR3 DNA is TGTGCCAGCAGTTACTCGACAGGTTCAGCCTACGAGCAGTACTTC. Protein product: CASSYSTGSAYEQYF.

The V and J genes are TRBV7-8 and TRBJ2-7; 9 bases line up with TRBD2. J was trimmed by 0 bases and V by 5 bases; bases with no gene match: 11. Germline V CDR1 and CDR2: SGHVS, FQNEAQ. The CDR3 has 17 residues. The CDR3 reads CASSGASGAELSYEQYF. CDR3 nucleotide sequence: TGTGCCAGCAGCGGGGCTAGCGGGGCTGAACTCTCCTACGAGCAGTACTTC.

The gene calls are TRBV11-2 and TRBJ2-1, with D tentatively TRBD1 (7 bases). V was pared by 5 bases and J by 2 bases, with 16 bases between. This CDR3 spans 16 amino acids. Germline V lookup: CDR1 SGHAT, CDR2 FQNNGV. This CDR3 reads CASSPGGILTYNEQFF. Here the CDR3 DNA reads TGTGCCAGCAGCCCAGGGGGGATTCTCACCTACAATGAGCAGTTCTTC.

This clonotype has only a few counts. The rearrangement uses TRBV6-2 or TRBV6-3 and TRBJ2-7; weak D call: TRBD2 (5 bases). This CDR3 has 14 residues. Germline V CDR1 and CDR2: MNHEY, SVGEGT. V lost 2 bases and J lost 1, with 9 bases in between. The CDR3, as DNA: TGTGCCAGCAGTTACGATGGAGGATCCTACGAGCAGTACTTC. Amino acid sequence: CASSYDGGSYEQYF.

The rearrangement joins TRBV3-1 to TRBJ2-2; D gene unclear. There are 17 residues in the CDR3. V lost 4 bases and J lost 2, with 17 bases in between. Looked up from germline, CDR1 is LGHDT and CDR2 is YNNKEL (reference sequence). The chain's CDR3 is CASSPKPDSFNTGELFF. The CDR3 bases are TGTGCCAGCAGCCCAAAACCCGACTCTTTCAACACCGGGGAGCTGTTTTTT.